A selection of T cell receptor beta chains follows, all from one sample in a study of CD8 T cells in ankylosing spondylitis. TCRdb reprocessed the 5' RACE reads via MiXCR and lists one record per CDR3 protein. The sample yields 670,000 or so distinct CDR3 sequences, under 20% seen once. The sample consisted of blood, either unsorted or a sorted T cell fraction (not recorded which). These receptors all stem from a male donor with ankylosing spondylitis. Both conserved end residues are part of each CDR3. The order of the fields is clone size, J gene, V gene, D gene, CDR3 protein, CDR3 DNA. The D gene is left open where the match is weak. Rows may omit the clone size; those that give it use once, few, many or a size class.

abundance: .
j_gene: TRBJ2-1
v_gene: TRBV4-1
d_gene: TRBD2
CDR3aa: CASSQVGLAGDNEQFF
CDR3nt: TGCGCCAGCAGCCAAGTTGGATTAGCGGGTGACAATGAGCAGTTCTTC

abundance: few
j_gene: TRBJ2-7
v_gene: TRBV25-1
d_gene: .
CDR3aa: CASSGHSSYEQYF
CDR3nt: TGTGCCAGCAGTGGTCACAGCTCCTACGAGCAGTACTTC

abundance: few
j_gene: TRBJ2-7
v_gene: TRBV5-1
d_gene: .
CDR3aa: CASSLGVFREQYF
CDR3nt: TGCGCCAGCAGCTTGGGGGTGTTCAGGGAGCAGTACTTC

abundance: few
j_gene: TRBJ1-5
v_gene: TRBV12-3/TRBV12-4
d_gene: .
CDR3aa: CASPMGRGCNQPQHF
CDR3nt: TGTGCCAGCCCTATGGGCAGGGGTTGCAATCAGCCCCAGCATTTT

abundance: .
j_gene: TRBJ1-6
v_gene: TRBV11-2
d_gene: .
CDR3aa: CASSSMASYNSPLHF
CDR3nt: TGTGCCAGCAGCTCCATGGCCTCCTATAATTCACCCCTCCACTTT

abundance: many
j_gene: TRBJ2-6
v_gene: TRBV3-1
d_gene: TRBD2
CDR3aa: CASSRLAGGSGANVLTF
CDR3nt: TGTGCCAGCAGCCGACTAGCGGGAGGATCTGGGGCCAACGTCCTGACTTTC

abundance: few
j_gene: TRBJ1-1
v_gene: TRBV29-1
d_gene: .
CDR3aa: CSVPGIRTEAFF
CDR3nt: TGCAGCGTTCCGGGGATTCGCACTGAAGCTTTCTTT

abundance: once
j_gene: TRBJ1-2
v_gene: TRBV6-5
d_gene: .
CDR3aa: CASSYQAANYGYTF
CDR3nt: TGTGCCAGCAGTTATCAGGCAGCTAACTATGGCTACACCTTC

abundance: .
j_gene: TRBJ2-3
v_gene: TRBV11-1
d_gene: .
CDR3aa: CASSSGFADTQYF
CDR3nt: TGTGCCAGCAGCTCCGGATTCGCAGATACGCAGTATTTT

abundance: many
j_gene: TRBJ1-2
v_gene: TRBV12-3/TRBV12-4
d_gene: .
CDR3aa: CASSSRTVNPSNYGYTF
CDR3nt: TGTGCCAGCAGTTCCCGGACGGTTAACCCTTCTAACTATGGCTACACCTTC

abundance: few
j_gene: TRBJ2-7
v_gene: TRBV25-1
d_gene: TRBD1
CDR3aa: CATSSGTGGTYEQYF
CDR3nt: TGTGCCACATCCTCCGGGACAGGGGGCACCTACGAGCAGTACTTC

abundance: few
j_gene: TRBJ2-5
v_gene: TRBV12-3/TRBV12-4
d_gene: TRBD2
CDR3aa: CASRVAGQETQYF
CDR3nt: TGTGCCAGCAGGGTAGCGGGACAAGAGACCCAGTACTTC

abundance: .
j_gene: TRBJ2-3
v_gene: TRBV7-9
d_gene: .
CDR3aa: CASSFPLTKPSTDTQYF
CDR3nt: TGTGCCAGCAGCTTTCCCCTGACCAAACCTAGCACAGATACGCAGTATTTT

abundance: few
j_gene: TRBJ2-2
v_gene: TRBV29-1
d_gene: .
CDR3aa: CSVRDGNTGELFF
CDR3nt: TGCAGCGTCCGGGACGGGAACACCGGGGAGCTGTTTTTT

abundance: .
j_gene: TRBJ2-1
v_gene: TRBV7-9
d_gene: TRBD2
CDR3aa: CASSLGREGNEQFF
CDR3nt: TGTGCCAGCAGCTTAGGCCGGGAGGGCAATGAGCAGTTCTTC

abundance: .
j_gene: TRBJ1-1
v_gene: TRBV3-1
d_gene: TRBD1
CDR3aa: CASSRTTGAEAFF
CDR3nt: TGTGCCAGCAGCCGAACCACAGGGGCTGAAGCTTTCTTT

abundance: few
j_gene: TRBJ1-5
v_gene: TRBV20-1
d_gene: TRBD1
CDR3aa: CSARETGYQPQHF
CDR3nt: TGCAGTGCTAGGGAGACAGGGTATCAGCCCCAGCATTTT

abundance: .
j_gene: TRBJ2-1
v_gene: TRBV7-9
d_gene: .
CDR3aa: CASSFGGQGMEFF
CDR3nt: TGTGCCAGCAGCTTCGGGGGGCAGGGGATGGAGTTCTTC

abundance: few
j_gene: TRBJ2-5
v_gene: TRBV11-2
d_gene: .
CDR3aa: CASSLGHGFVKETQYF
CDR3nt: TGTGCCAGCAGCTTAGGACACGGTTTTGTGAAGGAGACCCAGTACTTC

abundance: .
j_gene: TRBJ1-2
v_gene: TRBV10-3
d_gene: TRBD1
CDR3aa: CAISALGQRDANYGYTF
CDR3nt: TGTGCCATCAGCGCATTGGGACAGCGAGATGCTAACTATGGCTACACCTTC

abundance: .
j_gene: TRBJ2-1
v_gene: TRBV7-9
d_gene: .
CDR3aa: CASSPDTVSYNEQFF
CDR3nt: TGTGCCAGCAGCCCGGACACCGTCTCCTACAATGAGCAGTTCTTC

abundance: .
j_gene: TRBJ1-1
v_gene: TRBV30
d_gene: .
CDR3aa: CAWSEGPEEAFF
CDR3nt: TGTGCCTGGAGCGAAGGGCCCGAAGAAGCTTTCTTT

abundance: .
j_gene: TRBJ1-2
v_gene: TRBV20-1
d_gene: .
CDR3aa: CSARDGLRAPSGYGYTF
CDR3nt: TGCAGTGCTAGAGATGGACTCCGGGCGCCATCGGGCTATGGCTACACCTTC

abundance: .
j_gene: TRBJ2-7
v_gene: TRBV7-9
d_gene: .
CDR3aa: CASSPSTGRRLYEQYF
CDR3nt: TGTGCCAGCAGCCCCTCAACTGGCAGGCGACTCTACGAGCAGTACTTC